The 20 T cell receptor beta chains given below trace back to one sample, sequenced in a study of blood T cell repertoires in COVID-19. Assay: immunoSEQ multiplex PCR; the TCRdb copy retains only in-frame clones and omits some. In the table there are roughly 230,000 clones, approximately 85% of which are singletons. Sequencing was done on a sample of peripheral blood. The receptor source for this set is a man aged 45-60 years with COVID-19, enrolled during active disease.

The chain joins TRBV7-2 to TRBJ2-5; a weak D match, TRBD2 (7 bases). The length of the CDR3 is 15 residues. CDR1 is SGHTA and CDR2 is FQGNSA in the germline V gene. V gave up 5 bases and J gave up 1 base, with 14 bases separating them. The CDR3 protein is CASSHRGDIQETQYF. CDR3 DNA: TGTGCCAGCAGCCACCGGGGGGACATCCAAGAGACCCAGTACTTC.

V is TRBV7-9 and J is TRBJ2-2; D might be TRBD1 (7 bases). Germline CDR1 SEHNR, CDR2 FQNEAQ (reference sequence). V shed 6 bases and J shed 4 bases, with 15 bases lying between them. This CDR3 has 15 amino acids. The CDR3 loop is CASSPRQGGTGELFF. The DNA of the CDR3 is TGTGCCAGCAGTCCCCGACAGGGAGGCACCGGGGAGCTGTTTTTT.

This clone was counted once. The chain joins TRBV5-6 to TRBJ2-5; 10 bases map to TRBD2. Germline CDR1 and CDR2: SGHDT and YYEEEE. The length of the CDR3 is 14 residues. V shed 7 bases and J 4 bases; nucleotides not matched to a gene: 7. The CDR3 is CASAKRGGRETQYF. CDR3 sequence (DNA): TGTGCCAGCGCCAAGCGGGGGGGCAGAGAGACCCAGTACTTC.

The chain recombines TRBV28 with TRBJ2-6, with TRBD2 as a possible D gene (5 bases). Germline loops: CDR1 MDHEN, CDR2 SYDVKM. Trimming shortened V by 6 bases and J by 1 base, and 7 bases separated the two germline ends. CDR3 length equals 14 residues. The CDR3 loop reads CASRGSSGANVLTF. The CDR3 nucleotides are TGTGCCAGCAGGGGGAGTTCTGGGGCCAACGTCCTGACTTTC.

This rearrangement joins TRBV3-1 (or the pseudogene TRBV3-2) to TRBJ2-5; the match to TRBD2 covers 7 bases. J was trimmed by 2 bases and V by 0 bases; bases with no gene match: 9. The CDR3 is made up of 17 amino acids. Looked up from germline, CDR1 is LGHDT and CDR2 is YNNKEL (reference sequence). The CDR3 protein is CASSQDLWGGRQETQYF. Here the CDR3 DNA reads TGTGCCAGCAGCCAAGATTTGTGGGGGGGGAGACAAGAGACCCAGTACTTC.

This chain connects TRBV5-8 to TRBJ2-5, with D perhaps matching TRBD1 (6 bases). Germline CDR1 and CDR2: SGHTS and YDEGEE. The CDR3 has 15 residues. The V end lost 1 base, the J end lost 0 bases, and 10 bases lay between the germline ends. The CDR3 region is CASSLPTGYQETQYF. DNA of the CDR3: TGTGCCAGCAGCTTGCCCACAGGGTACCAAGAGACCCAGTACTTC.

V gene TRBV24-1 combines with J gene TRBJ2-2; 9 positions agree with TRBD2. Trimming at V came to 2 bases and at J to 2 bases, leaving 5 bases not matched to a gene. CDR3 size: 17 residues. CDR1 is KGHDR, CDR2 SFDVKD, per germline. The CDR3 region has the DNA TGTGCCACCAGTGATTCCCCCGGGACTAGCAACACCGGGGAGCTGTTTTTT. Amino acids: CATSDSPGTSNTGELFF.

A remark on this clone: The same CDR3 can be traced to other DNA sequences in this sample. The chain employs TRBV3-1 (or the pseudogene TRBV3-2) and TRBJ2-5; 8 bases align to TRBD2. CDR1 LGHDT and CDR2 YNNKEL come from the germline V gene (reference sequence). The CDR3 is 14 residues long. The ends lost 1 base at V and 4 bases at J; junction bases unmatched: 2. The CDR3, as DNA: TGTGCCAGCAGCCAAGCGGGGGGGCGAGAGACCCAGTACTTC. This codes for CASSQAGGRETQYF.

The chain employs TRBV6-5 and TRBJ1-1; D is possibly TRBD1 (6 bases). Per the germline V gene, CDR1 is MNHEY and CDR2 is SVGAGI. There are 11 residues in the CDR3. V was cut by 8 bases and J by 6 bases, with 10 bases left in between. The CDR3: CASGQGSEAFF. CDR3 DNA: TGTGCCAGCGGGCAGGGGTCTGAAGCTTTCTTT.

The rearrangement links TRBV13 to TRBJ2-5; TRBD1 aligns across 8 bases. This CDR3 contains 12 residues. Germline values: CDR1 PRHDT, CDR2 FYEKMQ (reference sequence). The ends lost 4 bases at V and 5 bases at J; junction bases unmatched: 0. The CDR3 here is CASSSGGETQYF. CDR3 bases: TGTGCCAGCAGCTCAGGGGGCGAGACCCAGTACTTC.

The V gene is TRBV9, the J gene TRBJ2-1; TRBD2 is a possible D gene (7 bases). V lost 1 base and J lost 2, with 16 bases in between. Germline assignment: CDR1 SGDLS and CDR2 YYNGEE. The CDR3 runs 17 residues. The CDR3 DNA is TGTGCCAGCAGCGTACGTCCGGCGGGGGCCACCTACAATGAGCAGTTCTTC. Protein sequence: CASSVRPAGATYNEQFF. Drawing the rest from reference TRBV9 and TRBJ2-1, the complete variable domain is DSGVTQTPKHLITATGQRVTLRCSPRSGDLSVYWYQQSLDQGLQFLIQYYNGEERAKGNILERFSAQQFPDLHSELNLSSLELGDSALYFCASSVRPAGATYNEQFFGPGTRLTVL.

On this clone: This specimen includes other DNA sequences encoding the same CDR3. The V and J genes are TRBV24-1 and TRBJ2-2, with TRBD1 matching 7 bases. The V and J ends lost 2 bases and 5 bases, in that order; junction bases with no gene match: 7. CDR1 and CDR2 (germline): KGHDR, SFDVKD. The CDR3 consists of 16 residues. The CDR3 reads CATSDSRTGGTGELFF. The CDR3 DNA is TGTGCCACCAGTGATTCCAGGACAGGAGGTACCGGGGAGCTGTTTTTT.

V usage is TRBV12-5 and J usage is TRBJ2-1; no clear D gene. Deletions cut 0 bases from V and 0 bases from J, with 9 bases between. CDR3 size: 16 residues. Germline assignment: CDR1 LGHNT and CDR2 FRNRAP. CDR3 region: CASGLVLGTSYNEQFF. CDR3 coding DNA: TGTGCTAGTGGTTTGGTTCTCGGTACCTCCTACAATGAGCAGTTCTTC.

The chain joins TRBV4-2 to TRBJ1-1; no firm D call. Trimming left V 1 base short and J 0 bases short, with 9 bases between. The V gene's germline CDR1 is LGHNA and CDR2 YNFKEQ. This CDR3 has 15 residues. The DNA of the CDR3 is TGTGCCAGCAGCCAAGTTCCGGGGATGAACACTGAAGCTTTCTTT. It specifies CASSQVPGMNTEAFF.

V and J are TRBV9 and TRBJ1-3; D not resolved. The CDR3 contains 13 residues. With 3 bases removed from V and 4 bases from J, the gap between germline ends came to 8 bases. The germline CDR1 and CDR2 sequences are SGDLS and YYNGEE. The CDR3 nucleotides are TGTGCCAGCAGCGACCGGTGGGGAAACACCATATATTTT. This translates into CASSDRWGNTIYF. Full variable domain (outside the CDR3, taken from reference TRBV9 and TRBJ1-3): DSGVTQTPKHLITATGQRVTLRCSPRSGDLSVYWYQQSLDQGLQFLIQYYNGEERAKGNILERFSAQQFPDLHSELNLSSLELGDSALYFCASSDRWGNTIYFGEGSWLTVV.

This chain joins TRBV7-3 and TRBJ2-2, with 12 nucleotides matching TRBD2. The CDR3 is 15 amino acids. V shed 5 bases, J shed 7 bases, and the junction held 5 bases outside the gene matches. Germline V gene sequence: CDR1 SGHTA, CDR2 FQGTGA. As DNA, the CDR3 is TGTGCCAGCAGCCCTAGCGGGGGGGCTGGCGGGGAGCTGTTTTTT. Translated: CASSPSGGAGGELFF. The full variable domain, its missing parts supplied by reference TRBV7-3 and TRBJ2-2, is GAGVSQTPSNKVTEKGKYVELRCDPISGHTALYWYRQSLGQGPEFLIYFQGTGAADDSGLPNDRFFAVRPEGSVSTLKIQRTERGDSAVYLCASSPSGGAGGELFFGEGSRLTVL.

The rearrangement uses TRBV7-6 and TRBJ2-1; 9 nucleotides agree with TRBD2. V was clipped by 5 bases and J by 0 bases; unmatched bases: 14. This CDR3 has 19 amino acids. Germline V gene sequence: CDR1 SGHVS, CDR2 FNYEAQ. The CDR3 sequence: CASSPAGGPLTSSYNEQFF. The CDR3, as DNA: TGTGCCAGCAGCCCGGCGGGGGGGCCTCTGACCAGCTCCTACAATGAGCAGTTCTTC.

A single count supports this clone. This chain uses TRBV5-1 with TRBJ2-2; 12 nucleotides agree with TRBD2. Unmatched junction bases numbered 2, after V lost 0 bases and J lost 5 bases. The CDR3 sequence is 16 residues long. CDR1 and CDR2 from the germline V gene are SGHRS and YFSETQ. For the CDR3, the DNA is TGCGCCAGCAGCTTGGACCTAGCGGGGGGGACCGGGGAGCTGTTTTTT. It specifies CASSLDLAGGTGELFF.

This chain joins TRBV19 and TRBJ1-1; possible D gene TRBD1, 6 bases. CDR3 length: 13 amino acids. CDR1 and CDR2 from the germline V gene are LNHDA and SQIVND (reference sequence). The V end lost 6 bases, the J end lost 5 bases, and 13 bases lay between the germline ends. The CDR3 loop reads CASSLQGETEAFF. The DNA for the CDR3 is TGTGCCAGTAGCCTACAGGGAGAGACTGAAGCTTTCTTT. Based on the CDR3 plus reference TRBV19 and TRBJ1-1, the full variable domain is DGGITQSPKYLFRKEGQNVTLSCEQNLNHDAMYWYRQDPGQGLRLIYYSQIVNDFQKGDIAEGYSVSREKKESFPLTVTSAQKNPTAFYLCASSLQGETEAFFGQGTRLTVV.

In DNA form, the CDR3 reads TGTGCCAGCAGCTACCAGGGGGGCCGCGGGGAGACCCAGTACTTC. Translating it yields CASSYQGGRGETQYF. This chain joins TRBV7-2 and TRBJ2-5, with D maybe TRBD1 (7 bases). V was pared by 4 bases and J by 5 bases, with 17 bases between. Germline-derived CDR1 and CDR2 are SGHTA and FQGNSA. CDR3 length: 15 amino acids.